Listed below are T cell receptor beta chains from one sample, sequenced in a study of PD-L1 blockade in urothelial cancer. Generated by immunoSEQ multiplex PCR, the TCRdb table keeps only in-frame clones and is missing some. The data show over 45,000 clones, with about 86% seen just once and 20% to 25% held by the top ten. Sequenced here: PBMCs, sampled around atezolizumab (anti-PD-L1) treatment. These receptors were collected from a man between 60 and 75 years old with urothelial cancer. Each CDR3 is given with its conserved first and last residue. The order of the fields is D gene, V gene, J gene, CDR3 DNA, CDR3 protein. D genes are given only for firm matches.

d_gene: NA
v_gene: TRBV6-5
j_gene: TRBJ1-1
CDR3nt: TGTGCCAGCAGGCCCCCGCGGGGGGCTTACACTGAAGCTTTCTTT
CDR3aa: CASRPPRGAYTEAFF

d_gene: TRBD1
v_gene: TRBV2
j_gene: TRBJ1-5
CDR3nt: TGTGCCAGCAACGGACAGGGAGGGCAGCCCCAGCATTTT
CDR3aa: CASNGQGGQPQHF

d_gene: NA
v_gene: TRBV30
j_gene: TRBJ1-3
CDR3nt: TGTGCCTGGAGTCGTCGGGACACAATTGGAAACACCATATATTTT
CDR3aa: CAWSRRDTIGNTIYF

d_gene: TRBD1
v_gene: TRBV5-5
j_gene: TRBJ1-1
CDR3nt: TGTGCCAGCAGCTTGTTTGGGACAGGGGGCACTGAAGCTTTCTTT
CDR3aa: CASSLFGTGGTEAFF

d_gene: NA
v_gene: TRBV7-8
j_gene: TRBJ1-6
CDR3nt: TGTGCCAGCTCCGTCGGGTCTTCACCCCTCCACTTT
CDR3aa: CASSVGSSPLHF

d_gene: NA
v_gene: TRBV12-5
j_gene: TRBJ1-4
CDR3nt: TGTGCTAGTGGTTTGGCCTTGGAGAATCTCCCAGGGGCAAAGTTTAATGAAAAACTGTTTTTT
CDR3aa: CASGLALENLPGAKFNEKLFF

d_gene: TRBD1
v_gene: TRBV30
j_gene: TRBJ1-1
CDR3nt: TGTGCCTGGAGCGGGCCGAGGGGGCGCGTGTTGGGCACTGAAGCTTTCTTT
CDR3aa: CAWSGPRGRVLGTEAFF

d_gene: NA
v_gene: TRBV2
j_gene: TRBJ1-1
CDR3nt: TGTGCCAGCAGTGAAACAGGTATGAACACTGAAGCTTTCTTT
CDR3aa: CASSETGMNTEAFF

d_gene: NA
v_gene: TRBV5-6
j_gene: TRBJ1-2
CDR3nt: TGTGCCAGCAGGACCAGGAGGGAAGGTTTCTATGGCTACACCTTC
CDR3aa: CASRTRREGFYGYTF

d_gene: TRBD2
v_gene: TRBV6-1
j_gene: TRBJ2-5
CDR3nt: TGTGCCAGCAGTGAAGCGACTAGCGGGGAAGAGACCCAGTACTTC
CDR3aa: CASSEATSGEETQYF

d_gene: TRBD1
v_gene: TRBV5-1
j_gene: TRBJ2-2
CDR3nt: TGCGCCAGGTCGGGACAGGGAGGCCCCGGGGAGCTGTTTTTT
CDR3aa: CARSGQGGPGELFF